The next 23 T cell receptor beta chains were all read from a single sample in a study of T cell responses to AZD1222 COVID-19 vaccine. The repertoire was sequenced with immunoSEQ multiplex PCR; TCRdb's copy has only in-frame clones and lacks some. The repertoire holds a few hundred thousand clones, with 90% to 95% as singletons. Source: peripheral blood, taken on day 0 of AZD1222 vaccination. These receptors were taken from an adult in good health.

The chain links TRBV19 to TRBJ1-4; D perhaps matches TRBD1 (5 bases). Deletions cut 9 bases from V and 2 bases from J, with 7 bases between. CDR3 length equals 12 residues. From germline, CDR1 is LNHDA and CDR2 SQIVND (reference sequence). CDR3 in amino acids: CASRVTNEKLFF. The CDR3 nucleotides read TGTGCCAGCAGGGTGACTAATGAAAAACTGTTTTTT. Based on the CDR3 plus reference TRBV19 and TRBJ1-4, the full variable domain is DGGITQSPKYLFRKEGQNVTLSCEQNLNHDAMYWYRQDPGQGLRLIYYSQIVNDFQKGDIAEGYSVSREKKESFPLTVTSAQKNPTAFYLCASRVTNEKLFFGSGTQLSVL.

This clone was recorded only once. V usage is TRBV2 and J usage is TRBJ1-5; D is possibly TRBD1 (5 bases). The V end was cut by 9 bases, the J end by 4 bases, with 10 bases between. The CDR3 extends over 12 amino acids. The germline gives CDR1 SNHLY, CDR2 FYNNEI. This CDR3 is CASGGGNQPQHF. CDR3 DNA sequence: TGTGCCAGTGGGGGAGGTAATCAGCCCCAGCATTTT.

The J gene is TRBJ2-5, the V gene TRBV12-3 or TRBV12-4; no clear D gene. The CDR3 is made up of 13 amino acids. The germline V and J ends were trimmed by 0 bases and 3 bases, with 5 bases remaining between them. The CDR3 sequence is CASSLAAEETQYF. The CDR3 bases are TGTGCCAGCAGTTTAGCGGCAGAAGAGACCCAGTACTTC.

The chain couples TRBV28 to TRBJ1-6; the match to TRBD1 covers 9 bases. The germline V gene encodes CDR1 MDHEN and CDR2 SYDVKM. The CDR3 is 14 amino acids. V lost 3 bases and J lost 9; bases outside the gene matches: 3. The CDR3, as DNA: TGTGCCAGCAGTTTGACAGGGGGTGGTTCACCCCTCCACTTT. It translates to CASSLTGGGSPLHF. The full variable domain, in which reference TRBV28 and TRBJ1-6 provide the parts outside the CDR3, is DVKVTQSSRYLVKRTGEKVFLECVQDMDHENMFWYRQDPGLGLRLIYFSYDVKMKEKGDIPEGYSVSREKKERFSLILESASTNQTSMYLCASSLTGGGSPLHFGNGTRLTVT.

The gene calls are TRBV6-2 or TRBV6-3 and TRBJ2-1, with 8 bases that match TRBD2. The germline gives CDR1 MNHEY, CDR2 SVGEGT. After removal of 6 bases from V and 7 bases from J, the junction contained 11 bases not matched to a gene. This CDR3 comprises 15 residues. The CDR3 region has the DNA TGTGCCAGCAGACCTACTAGCGGAGGGGCAAATGAGCAGTTCTTC. The encoded protein is CASRPTSGGANEQFF.

The chain carries TRBV27 and TRBJ1-1; a possible D gene is TRBD1 (6 bases). Germline values: CDR1 MNHEY, CDR2 SMNVEV (reference sequence). There are 14 residues in the CDR3. V lost 3 bases and J lost 1, with 9 bases in between. This CDR3 is CASSFSGQNTEAFF. CDR3 coding DNA: TGTGCCAGCAGTTTCTCGGGACAGAACACTGAAGCTTTCTTT.

The V gene is TRBV5-6, the J gene TRBJ1-5; 9 bases agree with TRBD1. J gave up 6 bases and V 3 bases, and 7 bases lay outside the gene matches. The CDR3 extends over 15 amino acids. Germline lookup yields CDR1 SGHDT and CDR2 YYEEEE. DNA for the CDR3: TGTGCCAGCAGCTCGAAAAGACAGGGGGGTCAGCCCCAGCATTTT. It specifies CASSSKRQGGQPQHF.

This clone has only a few counts. This sequence joins TRBV13 and TRBJ2-5, with 7 positions matching TRBD2. Trimming cost V 4 bases and J 5 bases; bases outside gene matches: 7. Germline V gene lookup returns CDR1 PRHDT and CDR2 FYEKMQ (reference sequence). CDR3 size: 14 residues. The CDR3 loop reads CASSSYRAGETQYF. CDR3 in DNA: TGTGCCAGCAGCTCCTACAGAGCGGGGGAGACCCAGTACTTC.

This clone appeared once. The chain is built from TRBV13 and TRBJ2-6, with D hard to call. The germline V gene encodes CDR1 PRHDT and CDR2 FYEKMQ (reference sequence). This CDR3 is 13 amino acids long. V was clipped by 10 bases and J by 0 bases, with 7 bases between them. The CDR3: CATKRSGANVLTF. The CDR3 DNA reads TGTGCCACCAAGCGCTCTGGGGCCAACGTCCTGACTTTC.

The chain joins TRBV3-1 (or the pseudogene TRBV3-2) to TRBJ2-1, with 8 positions matching TRBD1. Per the germline V gene, CDR1 is LGHDT and CDR2 is YNNKEL (reference sequence). V dropped 0 bases and J dropped 7; count of bases not matched to a gene: 8. The CDR3 is 16 amino acids. The CDR3 sequence: CASSQDNRGELNEQFF. The CDR3 nucleotides are TGTGCCAGCAGCCAAGATAACAGGGGGGAATTAAATGAGCAGTTCTTC.

This rearrangement joins TRBV19 to TRBJ2-1; TRBD1 is a possible D gene (6 bases). The V end was cut by 5 bases, the J end by 3 bases, with 20 bases between. This CDR3 region has 17 residues. Germline values: CDR1 LNHDA, CDR2 SQIVND (reference sequence). CDR3 protein: CASSLSRGLGFYNEQFF. The CDR3 region has the DNA TGTGCCAGTAGTCTATCCAGGGGCCTAGGGTTCTACAATGAGCAGTTCTTC.

The rearrangement joins TRBV28 to TRBJ1-1, with a weak D call TRBD1 (5 bases). This CDR3 is built from 15 residues. Between the trimmed V and J ends, which lost 5 bases and 0 bases, there was a span of 13 bases. Germline lookup yields CDR1 MDHEN and CDR2 SYDVKM. Here the CDR3 reads CASSATRALNTEAFF. In nucleotides, the CDR3 is TGTGCCAGCAGTGCGACCAGGGCTCTGAACACTGAAGCTTTCTTT.

The chain recombines TRBV7-2 with TRBJ2-1; the D is unclear. The V gene lost 2 bases and the J gene lost 0 bases, with 14 bases spanning the gap. The CDR3 is made up of 17 amino acids. Germline V gene data show CDR1 as SGHTA and CDR2 as FQGNSA. The CDR3 coding sequence is TGTGCCAGCAGCTTATATCAGACTTTTAGCTCCTACAATGAGCAGTTCTTC. Translation: CASSLYQTFSSYNEQFF. Full variable domain (missing parts from reference TRBV7-2 and TRBJ2-1): GAGVSQSPSNKVTEKGKDVELRCDPISGHTALYWYRQSLGQGLEFLIYFQGNSAPDKSGLPSDRFSAERTGGSVSTLTIQRTQQEDSAVYLCASSLYQTFSSYNEQFFGPGTRLTVL.

The rearrangement uses TRBV2 and TRBJ2-1; 12 nucleotides agree with TRBD2. J was trimmed by 2 bases and V by 6 bases; bases with no gene match: 5. Germline values: CDR1 SNHLY, CDR2 FYNNEI. There are 16 residues in the CDR3. The DNA for the CDR3 is TGTGCCAGCAGGGCGGGACTAGCGGGCACCTACAATGAGCAGTTCTTC. This gives the protein CASRAGLAGTYNEQFF.

In DNA, the CDR3 is TGTGCCAGCTCCATTGGGTCCTACAATGAGCAGTTCTTC. Its translation: CASSIGSYNEQFF. The V call is TRBV28, the J call TRBJ2-1; no definite D call. Germline V gene lookup returns CDR1 MDHEN and CDR2 SYDVKM. Between the trimmed V and J ends, which lost 8 bases and 1 base, there was a span of 9 bases. The CDR3 totals 13 residues.

This sequence joins TRBV7-3 and TRBJ2-1, with 10 bases lining up with TRBD2. Germline CDR1 is SGHTA and CDR2 is FQGTGA. Germline trimming cut 5 bases from V and 6 bases from J; bases unmatched to any gene: 10. CDR3 length: 16 residues. CDR3 in amino acids: CASSPQAGGVRNEQFF. The CDR3 nucleotides are TGTGCCAGCAGCCCCCAAGCGGGAGGGGTCCGCAATGAGCAGTTCTTC.

The gene calls are TRBV7-3 and TRBJ2-3; D is possibly TRBD1 (5 bases). V lost 2 bases, J lost 3 bases, and 12 bases lay in between. The CDR3 spans 15 residues. Germline loops: CDR1 SGHTA, CDR2 FQGTGA. The CDR3 DNA is TGTGCCAGCAGCTTACAGGGTGGTGGGACAGATACGCAGTATTTT. Its protein product is CASSLQGGGTDTQYF.

The V gene is TRBV28, the J gene TRBJ2-1, with D possibly TRBD2 on 7 matching bases. V shed 3 bases and J shed 9 bases, with 12 bases lying between them. Germline lookup yields CDR1 MDHEN and CDR2 SYDVKM. The CDR3 is made up of 13 amino acids. CDR3 nucleotide sequence: TGTGCCAGCAGTTTGGGGGGGCCGTTTGAGCAGTTCTTC. It codes for CASSLGGPFEQFF.

This clone was observed a few times. The J gene is TRBJ1-6, the V gene TRBV7-6; no reliable D call. There are 13 residues in the CDR3. Germline assignment: CDR1 SGHVS and CDR2 FNYEAQ. The V gene lost 1 base and the J gene lost 10 bases, with 8 bases spanning the gap. In nucleotides, the CDR3 is TGTGCCAGCAGCTTAGTTGCCCCCTCACCCCTCCACTTT. Translation: CASSLVAPSPLHF.

As to this clone: The sample has other DNA sequences that encode this CDR3 too. The CDR3 region has the DNA TGCGCCAGCAGCTTGGGACAGGGTGGTGAAAAACTGTTTTTT. This sequence encodes CASSLGQGGEKLFF. The rearrangement joins TRBV5-1 to TRBJ1-4; 7 positions agree with TRBD1. This CDR3 region has 14 residues. Per the germline V gene, CDR1 is SGHRS and CDR2 is YFSETQ. The V gene end was trimmed by 0 bases and the J gene end by 7 bases; junction bases not matched to a gene: 3.

V and J are TRBV6-4 and TRBJ1-5; D is unclear. V was shortened by 3 bases and J by 0 bases, with 12 bases between the two germline ends. Germline V gene lookup returns CDR1 MRHNA and CDR2 SNTAGT. The CDR3 totals 16 residues. The CDR3 DNA reads TGTGCCAGCAGTGATCAGACATCCTGTAGCAATCAGCCCCAGCATTTT. Residues: CASSDQTSCSNQPQHF.

As concerns this clone: This same CDR3 is encoded by further DNA sequences in the sample. The V gene is TRBV6-5, the J gene TRBJ2-7; D gene unclear. V was pared by 9 bases and J by 0 bases, with 6 bases between. Germline V gene lookup returns CDR1 MNHEY and CDR2 SVGAGI. The CDR3 is 11 residues long. The CDR3 nucleotides read TGTGCCAGTTCAGACTCCTACGAGCAGTACTTC. Its protein is CASSDSYEQYF.

The rearrangement joins TRBV3-1 (or the pseudogene TRBV3-2) to TRBJ2-7; the D call may be TRBD1 or TRBD2 (6 bases each). This CDR3 has 14 amino acids. Trimming took off 2 bases at V and 0 bases at J, with 8 bases between the two ends. Germline lookup yields CDR1 LGHDT and CDR2 YNNKEL (reference sequence). The CDR3 nucleotides are TGTGCCAGCAGCCAAAGGGGGGTCTCCTACGAGCAGTACTTC. This translates into CASSQRGVSYEQYF.